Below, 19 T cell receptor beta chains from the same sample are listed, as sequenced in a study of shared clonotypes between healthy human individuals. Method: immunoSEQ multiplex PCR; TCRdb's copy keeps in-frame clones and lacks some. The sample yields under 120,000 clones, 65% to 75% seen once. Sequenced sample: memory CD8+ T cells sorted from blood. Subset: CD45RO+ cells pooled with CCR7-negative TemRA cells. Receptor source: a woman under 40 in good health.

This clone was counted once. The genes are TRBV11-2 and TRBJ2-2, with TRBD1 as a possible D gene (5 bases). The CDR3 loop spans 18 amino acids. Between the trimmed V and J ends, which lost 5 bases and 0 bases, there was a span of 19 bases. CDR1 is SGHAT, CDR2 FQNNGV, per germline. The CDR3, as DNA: TGTGCCAGCAGCAAACATTTACCTCGGACAACGAACACCGGGGAGCTGTTTTTT. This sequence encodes CASSKHLPRTTNTGELFF.

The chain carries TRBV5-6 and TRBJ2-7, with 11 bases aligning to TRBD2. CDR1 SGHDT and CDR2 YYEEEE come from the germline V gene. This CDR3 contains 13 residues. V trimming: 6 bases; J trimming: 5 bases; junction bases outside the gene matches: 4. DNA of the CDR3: TGTGCCAGCAAACCGGGACTAGCGGACGAGCAGTACTTC. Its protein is CASKPGLADEQYF.

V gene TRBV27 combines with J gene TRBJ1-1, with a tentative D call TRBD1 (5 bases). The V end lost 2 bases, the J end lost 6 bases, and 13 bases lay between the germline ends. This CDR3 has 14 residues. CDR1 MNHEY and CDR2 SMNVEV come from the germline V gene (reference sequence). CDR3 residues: CASSLTRGGAEAFF. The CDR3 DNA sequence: TGTGCCAGCAGTTTAACTCGCGGGGGTGCTGAAGCTTTCTTT.

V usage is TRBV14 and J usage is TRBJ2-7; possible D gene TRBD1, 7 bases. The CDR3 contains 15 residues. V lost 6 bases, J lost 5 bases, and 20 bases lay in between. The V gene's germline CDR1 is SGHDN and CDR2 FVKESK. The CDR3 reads CASRPPRRGPHEQYF. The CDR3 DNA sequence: TGTGCCAGCAGGCCCCCGCGGAGGGGGCCCCACGAGCAGTACTTC. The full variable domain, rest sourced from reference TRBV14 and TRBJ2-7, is EAGVTQFPSHSVIEKGQTVTLRCDPISGHDNLYWYRRVMGKEIKFLLHFVKESKQDESGMPNNRFLAERTGGTYSTLKVQPAELEDSGVYFCASRPPRRGPHEQYFGPGTRLTVT.

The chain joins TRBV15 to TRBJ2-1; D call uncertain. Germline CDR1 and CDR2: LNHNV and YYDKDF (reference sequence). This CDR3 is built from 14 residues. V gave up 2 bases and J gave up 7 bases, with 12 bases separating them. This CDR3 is CATSRPDWSNEQFF. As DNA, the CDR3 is TGTGCCACCAGCAGACCCGACTGGAGTAATGAGCAGTTCTTC.

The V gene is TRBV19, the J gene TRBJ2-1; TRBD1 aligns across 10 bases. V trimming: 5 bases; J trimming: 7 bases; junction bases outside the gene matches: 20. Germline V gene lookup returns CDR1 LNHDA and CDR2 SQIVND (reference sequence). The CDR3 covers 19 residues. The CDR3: CASSSPGQGTGWNRNEQFF. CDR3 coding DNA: TGTGCCAGTAGTTCCCCGGGACAGGGGACTGGGTGGAACCGGAATGAGCAGTTCTTC.

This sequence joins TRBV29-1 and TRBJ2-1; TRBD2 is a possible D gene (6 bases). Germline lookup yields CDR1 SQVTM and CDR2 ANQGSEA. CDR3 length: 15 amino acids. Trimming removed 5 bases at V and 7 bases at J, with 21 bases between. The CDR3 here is CSVYQSGGIRNEQFF. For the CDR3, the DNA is TGCAGCGTTTATCAGAGTGGGGGGATTCGAAATGAGCAGTTCTTC.

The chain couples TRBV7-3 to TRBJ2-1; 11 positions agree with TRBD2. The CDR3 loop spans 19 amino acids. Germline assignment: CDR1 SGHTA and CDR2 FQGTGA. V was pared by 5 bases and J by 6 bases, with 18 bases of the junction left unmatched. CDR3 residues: CASSPYATIAGGLPNEQFF. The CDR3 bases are TGTGCCAGCAGCCCCTACGCGACAATAGCGGGAGGGCTCCCCAATGAGCAGTTCTTC.

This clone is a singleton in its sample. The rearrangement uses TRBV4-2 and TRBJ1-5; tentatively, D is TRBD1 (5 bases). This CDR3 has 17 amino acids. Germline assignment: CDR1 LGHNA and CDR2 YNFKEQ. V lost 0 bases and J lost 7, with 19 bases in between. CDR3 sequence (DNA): TGTGCCAGCAGCCAAGAAGGGGAGACATCGGCTTTCCAGCCCCAGCATTTT. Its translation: CASSQEGETSAFQPQHF.

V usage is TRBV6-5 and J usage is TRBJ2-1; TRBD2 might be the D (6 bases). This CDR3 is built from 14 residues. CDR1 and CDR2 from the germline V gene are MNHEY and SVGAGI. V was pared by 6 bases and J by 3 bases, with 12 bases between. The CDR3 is CASSPGLNYNEQFF. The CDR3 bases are TGTGCCAGCAGCCCCGGACTAAACTACAATGAGCAGTTCTTC.

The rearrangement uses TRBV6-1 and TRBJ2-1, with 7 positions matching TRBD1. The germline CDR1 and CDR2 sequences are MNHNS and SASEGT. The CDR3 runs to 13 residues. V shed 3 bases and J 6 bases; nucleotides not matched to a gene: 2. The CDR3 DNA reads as TGTGCCAGCAGTGACAGGGACAGCAATGAGCAGTTCTTC. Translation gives CASSDRDSNEQFF.

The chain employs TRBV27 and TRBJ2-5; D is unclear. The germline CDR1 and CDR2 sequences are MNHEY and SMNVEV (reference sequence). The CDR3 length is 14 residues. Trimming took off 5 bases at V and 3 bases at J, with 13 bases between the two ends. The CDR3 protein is CASSLTESEETQYF. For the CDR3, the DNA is TGTGCCAGCAGTCTGACGGAGAGCGAAGAGACCCAGTACTTC.

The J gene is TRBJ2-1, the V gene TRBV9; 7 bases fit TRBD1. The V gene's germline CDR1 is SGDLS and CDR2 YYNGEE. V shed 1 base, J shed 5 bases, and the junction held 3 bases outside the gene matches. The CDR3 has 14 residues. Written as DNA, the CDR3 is TGTGCCAGCAGCGTATCTGGGACAGACAATGAGCAGTTCTTC. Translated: CASSVSGTDNEQFF. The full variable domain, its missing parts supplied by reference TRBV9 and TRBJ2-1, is DSGVTQTPKHLITATGQRVTLRCSPRSGDLSVYWYQQSLDQGLQFLIQYYNGEERAKGNILERFSAQQFPDLHSELNLSSLELGDSALYFCASSVSGTDNEQFFGPGTRLTVL.

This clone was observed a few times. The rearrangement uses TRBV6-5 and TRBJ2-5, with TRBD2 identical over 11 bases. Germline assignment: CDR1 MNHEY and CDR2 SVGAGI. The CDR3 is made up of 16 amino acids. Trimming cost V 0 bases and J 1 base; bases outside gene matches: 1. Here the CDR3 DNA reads TGTGCCAGCAGTTACTCAGGGACTAGCGGCCAAGAGACCCAGTACTTC. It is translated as CASSYSGTSGQETQYF.

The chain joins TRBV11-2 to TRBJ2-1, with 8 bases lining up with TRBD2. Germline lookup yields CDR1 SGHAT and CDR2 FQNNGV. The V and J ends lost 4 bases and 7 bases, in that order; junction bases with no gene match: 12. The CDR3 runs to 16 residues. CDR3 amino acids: CASSSRWGSGKNEQFF. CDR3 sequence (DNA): TGTGCCAGCAGCTCCCGCTGGGGTAGCGGGAAGAATGAGCAGTTCTTC.

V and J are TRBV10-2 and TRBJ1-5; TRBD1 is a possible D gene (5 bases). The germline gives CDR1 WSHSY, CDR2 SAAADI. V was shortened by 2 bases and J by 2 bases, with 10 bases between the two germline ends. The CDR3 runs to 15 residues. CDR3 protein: CASSEGGDRNQPQHF. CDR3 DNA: TGCGCCAGCAGTGAGGGGGGAGACCGCAATCAGCCCCAGCATTTT.

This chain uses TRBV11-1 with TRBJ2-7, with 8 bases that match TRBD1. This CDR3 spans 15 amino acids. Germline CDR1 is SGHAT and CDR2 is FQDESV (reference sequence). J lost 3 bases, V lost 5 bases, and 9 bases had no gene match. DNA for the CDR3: TGTGCCAGCAGCCGGTACAGGGGGGCGATCTACGAGCAGTACTTC. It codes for CASSRYRGAIYEQYF.

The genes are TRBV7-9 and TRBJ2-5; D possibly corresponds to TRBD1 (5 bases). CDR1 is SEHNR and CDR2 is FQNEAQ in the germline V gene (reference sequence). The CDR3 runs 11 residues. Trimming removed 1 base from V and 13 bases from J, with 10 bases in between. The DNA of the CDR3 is TGTGCCAGCAGCTTAGAGGGGCCTCCGTACTTC. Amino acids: CASSLEGPPYF.

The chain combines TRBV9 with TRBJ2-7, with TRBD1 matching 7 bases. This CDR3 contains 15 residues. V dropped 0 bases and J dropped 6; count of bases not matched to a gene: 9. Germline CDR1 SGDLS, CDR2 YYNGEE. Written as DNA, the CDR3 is TGTGCCAGCAGCGTAGGGACCATTACAGGGGCCGAGCAGTACTTC. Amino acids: CASSVGTITGAEQYF.